The present TCR beta chain was sequenced within a study of T-cell memory formation after mild COVID-19. MiXCR, applied by TCRdb to the 5' RACE reads, yields one record per CDR3 protein. Of approximately 580,000 distinct CDR3 sequences listed, around 20% are singletons. This clonotype was detected a few times. Antigen unknown. V shed 3 bases, J shed 3 bases, and the junction held 2 bases outside the gene matches. From germline, CDR1 is SNHLY and CDR2 FYNNEI. This CDR3 has 15 residues. Findings and caveats of the study: Cross-reactive memory apparently joined, as some responding clones appeared in pre-infection memory. Researchers could not confirm that second-wave clones peaking on day 37 targeted SARS-CoV-2.

The sequencing sample was made of PBMCs or a T cell subset sorted from them (not recorded which). This TCR was sampled from an adult woman who had mild COVID-19 (a few samples of this study predate the infection). Cell type and time point are not known. The chain combines TRBV2 with TRBJ2-2; TRBD1 agrees at 9 bases. CDR3 nucleotide sequence: TGTGCCAGCAGTGACGACAGGGGGGACACCGGGGAGCTGTTTTTT. It encodes CASSDDRGDTGELFF.